Given below is one T cell receptor (beta chain) in context. In its sample, this clone was seen once. Its antigen remains unidentified. Per-base qualities were not stored, and no clone one base away is much larger. Trimmed from V: 4 bases; trimmed from J: 5 bases; junction bases lacking a gene match: 8. The CDR3, cysteine through phenylalanine, is 14 amino acids long. Solely the CDR3 DNA is kept, with 42 bases framed from the first base. CDR1 and CDR2 are read off the germline V gene as SGHRS and YFSETQ. Taken with the paper, the label for treatment or condition translates to: roughly 20 received Ad26.COV2.S at low or high dose, single or two shots; a few received placebo; per-sample allocation not given. Repertoires of vaccine and placebo recipients were sequenced from samples taken on day 63 after the first injection. Cohort 1b enrolled about 25 adults aged 18-55 years at a single site in Boston, USA, between 29 July and 7 August 2020. Ad26.COV2.S was a replication-incompetent adenovirus type 26 vector that expressed a prefusion-stabilized SARS-CoV-2 spike protein derived from the original Wuhan strain.

The entry originates in a study of Ad26.COV2.S vaccination and SARS-CoV-2 variants (dated by TCRdb to about 2021). At the level of the whole study: Vaccine-arm donors were drawn from COV1001, a multicentre, randomized, double-blind, placebo-controlled phase I-IIa trial of Ad26.COV2.S in healthy adults. A total of 32 samples were included in the TCR-sequenced set, comprising around 20 Ad26.COV2.S vaccine recipients, 5 placebo recipients and 8 SARS-CoV-2 convalescent individuals. Investigators did not know the trial group allocation while performing experiments and assessing outcomes. TCRbeta repertoire sequencing was used to assess the specificity and breadth of SARS-CoV-2-reactive T cell receptors after Ad26.COV2.S vaccination. Ad26.COV2.S was administered intramuscularly at 5 x 10^10 or 1 x 10^11 viral particles, either as a single shot or as two shots given 56 days apart. Trial participants were randomized into five groups of five: low-dose or high-dose Ad26.COV2.S given once or twice, or placebo on both occasions.

Overall results and qualifications from the work: Ad26.COV2.S recipients had higher spike-specific TCR breadth than placebo recipients (P = 0.0014). After vaccination, spike-specific CD8+ and CD4+ T cell responses were reported to show substantial breadth. The study lacked the statistical power to compare responses across vaccine doses or regimens. The authors noted that the TCR breadth and depth analyses may have underestimated total T cell responses. Vaccine and placebo recipients had comparable non-spike TCR breadth, which fits with the vaccine containing only spike.

TCRbeta CDR3 regions were sequenced with the immunoSEQ Assay. After extraction, genomic DNA underwent amplification by bias-controlled multiplex PCR, followed by high-throughput sequencing. The study's processing was this. To quantify the absolute abundance of every unique TCRbeta CDR3 region, sequences were collapsed and filtered. T cell fraction was estimated by normalizing TCRbeta template counts to usable DNA, with usable DNA measured through amplification of reference genes found in all nucleated cells. Repertoire TCRs were annotated as SARS-CoV-2-specific when V gene, CDR3 amino acid sequence and J gene were exactly matched to a known reactive TCR set. The reference SARS-CoV-2 TCR set was obtained from MIRA and was filtered for enrichment in COVID-19-positive ImmuneCODE repertoires, whereby public or cross-reactive TCRs were removed. Based on the MIRA antigens, annotated TCRs were further analysed at the level of specific ORF or position within ORF. Breadth was defined as the number of annotated unique rearrangements divided by the total number of unique productive rearrangements, and depth was defined as the summed frequency of the annotated unique rearrangements. Two-sided Wilcoxon rank-sum tests were applied when comparing TCR breadth between groups. Sourced from immuneACCESS, this table was stored by TCRdb with only in-frame sequences that have V and J called. A share of the clones is absent; for the studies checked, an unresolved V gene accounts for under half, and the remainder has no known explanation. V and J calls and clone size come straight from that table; D and trimming were deduced from the DNA. The sample yields around 320,000 clones; roughly 91% were counted once. The ten largest clones take up roughly 3.1% of the sample.

This TCR derives from a person between 18 and 60 years old who received the Ad26.COV2.S COVID-19 vaccine or a placebo. The starting material was peripheral blood, obtained in a trial of Ad26.COV2.S vaccine versus placebo. The chain joins TRBV5-1 to TRBJ2-5, and 7 junctional nucleotides match TRBD2. For the CDR3, the sequence is CASSPGLERETQYF. Here is the DNA: TGCGCCAGCAGCCCCGGACTAGAACGGGAGACCCAGTACTTC.